This section outlines one T cell receptor (beta chain) sequence together with its context. This entry comes from a study of OX40 agonist ivuxolimab in advanced cancers. Study context: Prior therapy, whether anti-PD-1, anti-PD-L1 or anti-CTLA-4, was allowed, and roughly 44% had some.

The assay was immunoSEQ multiplex PCR, and TCRdb's table has in-frame clones only and misses some. The table records some 16,000 clones, about 75% of them present only once. Peripheral blood came from all dose cohorts at three timepoints. Specimen: CD4+ or CD8+ T cells sorted from blood, collected in a trial of the OX40 agonist ivuxolimab. This receptor was identified in an adult with an advanced solid tumor such as melanoma, head and neck, liver or kidney cancer.

The CDR3 DNA sequence: TGTGCCAGCAGTTTATCGAGTTTACAGCCCCAGCATTTT. It yields the protein CASSLSSLQPQHF. This chain connects TRBV27 to TRBJ1-5; no definite D call. Per the germline V gene, CDR1 is MNHEY and CDR2 is SMNVEV (reference sequence). V was trimmed by 0 bases and J by 7 bases, leaving 7 bases between them. The CDR3 has 13 residues.